The sequence of this TCR beta chain was determined in a study of cytotoxic CD8 clonotypes in ibrutinib-treated CLL. Study summary: It was after a median 12 months of treatment, range 6 to 36, that response samples were taken. Sequenced samples delivered averages of roughly 250,000 productive templates and some 93,000 productive rearrangements. General study results and limits: Clonality (at baseline) was higher than in age-matched healthy donors and tracked circulating CD8+ T-cell counts. Clonality climbed at ibrutinib response, then dropped toward baseline at progression.

Germline CDR1 is KGHSH and CDR2 is LQKENI. V lost 3 bases and J lost 5, with 13 bases in between. The CDR3 extends over 14 amino acids. A note on this clone: Its specificity is unknown.

Some clones are missing from TCRdb's copy, which holds only in-frame ones; the method was immunoSEQ multiplex PCR. The sample lists fewer than 150,000 clones, around four fifths seen once, with around 3.3% in the top ten. The rearrangement links TRBV18 to TRBJ1-1; TRBD1 might be the D (5 bases). The sample here was PBMCs, taken after 24 months of ibrutinib treatment. The origin of this receptor is a human donor with chronic lymphocytic leukemia. CDR3 in DNA: TGTGCCAGCTCACCGGGGCAGGGTAGGACTGAAGCTTTCTTT. It translates to CASSPGQGRTEAFF.